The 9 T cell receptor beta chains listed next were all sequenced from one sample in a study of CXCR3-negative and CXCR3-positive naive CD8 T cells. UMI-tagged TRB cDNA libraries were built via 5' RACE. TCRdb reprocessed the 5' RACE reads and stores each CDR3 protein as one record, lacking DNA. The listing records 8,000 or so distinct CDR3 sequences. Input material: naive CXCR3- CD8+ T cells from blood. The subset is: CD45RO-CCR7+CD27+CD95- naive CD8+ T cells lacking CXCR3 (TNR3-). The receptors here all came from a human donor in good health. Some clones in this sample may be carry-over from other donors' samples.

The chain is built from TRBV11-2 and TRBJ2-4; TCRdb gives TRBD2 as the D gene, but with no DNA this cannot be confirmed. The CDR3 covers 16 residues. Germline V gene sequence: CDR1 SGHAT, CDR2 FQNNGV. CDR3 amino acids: CASSKTSGEDNGTQYF. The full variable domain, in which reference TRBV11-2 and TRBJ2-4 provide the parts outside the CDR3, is EAGVAQSPRYKIIEKRQSVAFWCNPISGHATLYWYQQILGQGPKLLIQFQNNGVVDDSQLPKDRFSAERLKGVDSTLKIQPAKLEDSAVYLCASSKTSGEDNGTQYFGAGTRLSVL.

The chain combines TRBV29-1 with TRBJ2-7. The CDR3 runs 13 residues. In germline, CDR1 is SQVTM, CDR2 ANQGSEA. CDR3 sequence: CSVGIGRSYEQYF.

CDR3: CASSQDAGSAETQYF. This chain joins TRBV3-1 and TRBJ2-5. Germline V gene lookup returns CDR1 LGHDT and CDR2 YNNKEL (reference sequence). The CDR3 covers 15 residues.

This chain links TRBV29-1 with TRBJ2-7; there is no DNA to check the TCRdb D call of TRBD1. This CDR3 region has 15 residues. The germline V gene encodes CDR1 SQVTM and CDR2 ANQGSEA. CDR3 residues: CSVDTGQGSSYEQYF.

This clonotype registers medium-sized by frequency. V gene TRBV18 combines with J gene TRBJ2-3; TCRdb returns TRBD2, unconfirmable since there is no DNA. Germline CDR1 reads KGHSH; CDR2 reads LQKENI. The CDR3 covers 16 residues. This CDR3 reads CASSNTTSGGPDTQYF.

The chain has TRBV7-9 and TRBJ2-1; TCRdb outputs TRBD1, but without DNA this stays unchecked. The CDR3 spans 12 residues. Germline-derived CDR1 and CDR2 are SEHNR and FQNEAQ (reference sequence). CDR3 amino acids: CASSSGHNEQFF.

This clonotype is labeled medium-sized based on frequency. Here the CDR3 reads CSASPRPGQGFKNIQYF. V and J are TRBV20-1 and TRBJ2-4; absent DNA, TCRdb's TRBD1 call cannot be checked. The V gene's germline CDR1 is DFQATT and CDR2 SNEGSKA (reference sequence). The length of the CDR3 is 17 residues.

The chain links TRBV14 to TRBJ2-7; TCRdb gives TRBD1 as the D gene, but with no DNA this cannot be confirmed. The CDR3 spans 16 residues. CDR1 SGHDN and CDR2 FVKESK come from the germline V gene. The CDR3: CASSQDSGTGAYEQYF.

The CDR3 sequence: CAISEPRTGRTEAFF. V and J are TRBV10-3 and TRBJ1-1; as DNA is missing, the TRBD1 call by TCRdb cannot be tested. Germline V CDR1 and CDR2: ENHRY, SYGVKD. The CDR3 loop spans 15 amino acids.